These 11 T cell receptor beta chains were all obtained from the same sample, sequenced in a study of CXCR3-negative and CXCR3-positive naive CD8 T cells. Libraries of TRB cDNA were made by 5' RACE and carried UMIs. TCRdb re-called the 5' RACE reads and shows each CDR3 protein once, DNA omitted. The sample has about 70,000 distinct CDR3 sequences. Study results and caveats: When CXCR3-positive naive cells were set against CXCR3-negative naive cells, the former had more hydrophobic TRB CDR3s.

What these receptors recognize is not known. The sequencing input was naive CXCR3+ CD8+ T cells from blood. Regarding subset: CD45RO-CCR7+CD27+CD95- naive CD8+ T cells expressing CXCR3 (TNR3+). Receptors were obtained from a human donor in good health. Some clones in this sample may be carry-over from other donors' samples.

This chain joins TRBV29-1 and TRBJ1-2; TCRdb reports TRBD1, a call that lacks DNA to check it against. Germline V lookup: CDR1 SQVTM, CDR2 ANQGSEA. The CDR3 length is 16 residues. CDR3 sequence: CSVEDRSRGVGEGYTF.

This sequence joins TRBV6-6 and TRBJ2-5; as DNA is missing, the TRBD2 call by TCRdb cannot be tested. Germline V gene sequence: CDR1 MNHNY, CDR2 SVGAGI (reference sequence). This CDR3 has 13 residues. CDR3 sequence reads: CASLAGGQETQYF.

The chain has TRBV7-3 and TRBJ2-7; the TRBD1 assignment by TCRdb is unverifiable without DNA. Germline loops: CDR1 SGHTA, CDR2 FQGTGA. The length of the CDR3 is 14 residues. The CDR3 here is CASSLGDRDHEQYF.

The J gene is TRBJ2-7, the V gene TRBV27; TCRdb's D call of TRBD1 is untestable without DNA. CDR1 and CDR2 (germline): MNHEY, SMNVEV (reference sequence). This CDR3 has 14 residues. CDR3 amino acids: CASSTGTGLYEQYF.

This chain's CDR3 is CAISEKIGQADTGELFF. The chain links TRBV10-3 to TRBJ2-2; TCRdb gives TRBD1 as the D gene, but with no DNA this cannot be confirmed. The CDR3 runs 17 residues. The germline V gene has CDR1 ENHRY and CDR2 SYGVKD.

This chain links TRBV29-1 with TRBJ1-2; with no DNA, the TCRdb D assignment of TRBD1 cannot be verified. The germline V gene has CDR1 SQVTM and CDR2 ANQGSEA. This CDR3 has 13 amino acids. This CDR3 reads CSVEVRDSYGYTF. Full variable domain (rest looked up from reference TRBV29-1 and TRBJ1-2): SAVISQKPSRDICQRGTSLTIQCQVDSQVTMMFWYRQQPGQSLTLIATANQGSEATYESGFVIDKFPISRPNLTFSTLTVSNMSPEDSSIYLCSVEVRDSYGYTFGSGTRLTVV.

This chain connects TRBV11-2 to TRBJ2-1; the D call from TCRdb, TRBD2, cannot be confirmed without DNA. CDR3 length equals 15 residues. Per the germline V gene, CDR1 is SGHAT and CDR2 is FQNNGV. This CDR3 is CASSQGLAGANEQFF.

The V and J genes are TRBV18 and TRBJ2-7. Germline V gene data show CDR1 as KGHSH and CDR2 as LQKENI. The CDR3 covers 14 residues. The CDR3 sequence: CASSPPEEYYEQYF.

This sequence joins TRBV27 and TRBJ2-3; TCRdb gives TRBD1 as the D gene, but with no DNA this cannot be confirmed. Germline loops: CDR1 MNHEY, CDR2 SMNVEV (reference sequence). This CDR3 spans 17 amino acids. This CDR3 is CASSFVKGPPSTDTQYF.

The gene calls are TRBV29-1 and TRBJ2-7; TCRdb picks TRBD1, but there is no DNA to check that call. Germline CDR1 and CDR2: SQVTM and ANQGSEA. CDR3 length: 13 residues. The CDR3 sequence is CSVEGQAPYEQYF.

V gene TRBV21-1 combines with J gene TRBJ1-1; with no DNA, the TCRdb D assignment of TRBD1 cannot be verified. TRBV21-1 is a listed pseudogene. The length of the CDR3 is 14 residues. The CDR3 is CASTPRGMNTEAFF.